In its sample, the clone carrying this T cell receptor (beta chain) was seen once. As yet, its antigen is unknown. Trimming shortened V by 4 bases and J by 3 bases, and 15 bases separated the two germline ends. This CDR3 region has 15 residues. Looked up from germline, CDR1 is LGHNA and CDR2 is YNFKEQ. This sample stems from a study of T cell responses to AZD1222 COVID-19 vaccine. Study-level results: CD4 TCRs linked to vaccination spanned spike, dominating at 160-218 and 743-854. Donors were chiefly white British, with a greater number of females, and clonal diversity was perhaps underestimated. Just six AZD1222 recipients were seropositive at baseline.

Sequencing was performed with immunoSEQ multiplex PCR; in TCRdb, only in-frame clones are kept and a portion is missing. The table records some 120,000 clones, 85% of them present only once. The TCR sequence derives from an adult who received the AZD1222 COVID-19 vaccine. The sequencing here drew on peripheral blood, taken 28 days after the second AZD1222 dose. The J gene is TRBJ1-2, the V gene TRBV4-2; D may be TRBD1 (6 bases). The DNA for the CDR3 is TGTGCCAGCAGCCTCGGGGGGGGGCTGGACTATGGCTACACCTTC. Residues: CASSLGGGLDYGYTF.